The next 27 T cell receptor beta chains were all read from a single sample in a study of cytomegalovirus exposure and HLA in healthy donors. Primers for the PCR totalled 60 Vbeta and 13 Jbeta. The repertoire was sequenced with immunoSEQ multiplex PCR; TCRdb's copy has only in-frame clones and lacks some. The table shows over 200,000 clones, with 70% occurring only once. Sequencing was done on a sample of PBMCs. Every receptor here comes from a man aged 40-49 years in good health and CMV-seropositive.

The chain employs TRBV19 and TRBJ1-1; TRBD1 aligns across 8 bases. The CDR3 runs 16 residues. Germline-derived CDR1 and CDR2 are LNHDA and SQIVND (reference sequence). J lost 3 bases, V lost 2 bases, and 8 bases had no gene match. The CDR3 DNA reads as TGTGCCAGTAGTATATTTTCAGGGGGCAAGTACACTGAAGCTTTCTTT. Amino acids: CASSIFSGGKYTEAFF.

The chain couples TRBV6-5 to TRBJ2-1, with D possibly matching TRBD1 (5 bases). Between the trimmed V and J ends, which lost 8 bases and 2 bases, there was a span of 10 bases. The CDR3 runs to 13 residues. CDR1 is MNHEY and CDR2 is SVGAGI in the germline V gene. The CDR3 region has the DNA TGTGCCAGCGGGGCAGGAGCCTACAATGAGCAGTTCTTC. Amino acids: CASGAGAYNEQFF.

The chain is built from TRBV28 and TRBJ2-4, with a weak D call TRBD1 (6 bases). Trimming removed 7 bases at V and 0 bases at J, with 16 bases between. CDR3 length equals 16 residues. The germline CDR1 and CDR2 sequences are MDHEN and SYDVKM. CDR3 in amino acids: CASTQGLGKAKNIQYF. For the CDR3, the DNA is TGTGCCAGCACCCAGGGGTTGGGGAAAGCCAAAAACATTCAGTACTTC.

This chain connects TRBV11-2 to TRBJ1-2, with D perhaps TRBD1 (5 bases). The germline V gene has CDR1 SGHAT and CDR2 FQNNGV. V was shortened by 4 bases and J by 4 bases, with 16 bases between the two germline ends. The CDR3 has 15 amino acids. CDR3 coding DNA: TGTGCCAGCAGCTCCTCTCTAGACGGGGGCTATGGCTACACCTTC. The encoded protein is CASSSSLDGGYGYTF.

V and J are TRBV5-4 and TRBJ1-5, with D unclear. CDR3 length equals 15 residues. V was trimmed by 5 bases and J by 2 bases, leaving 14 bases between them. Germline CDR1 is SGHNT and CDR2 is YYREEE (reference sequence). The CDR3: CASSIGGSGNQPQHF. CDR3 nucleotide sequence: TGTGCCAGCAGTATTGGAGGGTCGGGCAATCAGCCCCAGCATTTT.

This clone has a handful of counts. The CDR3: CASSQLQLRGAFF. CDR3 DNA: TGCGCCAGCAGCCAACTCCAGCTAAGGGGAGCTTTCTTT. The chain uses TRBV4-1 and TRBJ1-1, with D maybe TRBD1 (5 bases). Trimming took off 2 bases at V and 10 bases at J, with 14 bases between the two ends. CDR3 length equals 13 residues. The germline V gene encodes CDR1 MGHRA and CDR2 YSYEKL.

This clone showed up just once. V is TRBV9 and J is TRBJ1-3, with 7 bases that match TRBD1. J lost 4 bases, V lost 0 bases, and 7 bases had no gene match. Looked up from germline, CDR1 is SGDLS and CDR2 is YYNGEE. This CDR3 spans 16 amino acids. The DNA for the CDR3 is TGTGCCAGCAGCGTAGCTACGGGACAGCGAGGAAACACCATATATTTT. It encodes CASSVATGQRGNTIYF.

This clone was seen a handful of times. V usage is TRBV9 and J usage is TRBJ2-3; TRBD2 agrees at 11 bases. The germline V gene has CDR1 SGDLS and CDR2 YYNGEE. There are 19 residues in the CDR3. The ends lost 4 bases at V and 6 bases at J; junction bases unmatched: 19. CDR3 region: CASSSRTSGPSSRWDTQYF. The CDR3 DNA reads TGTGCCAGCAGCTCAAGGACTAGCGGGCCTAGTAGCCGATGGGATACGCAGTATTTT.

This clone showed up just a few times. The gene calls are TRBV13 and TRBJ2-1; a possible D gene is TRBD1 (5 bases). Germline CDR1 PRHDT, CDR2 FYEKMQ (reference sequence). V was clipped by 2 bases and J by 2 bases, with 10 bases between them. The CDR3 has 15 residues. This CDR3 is CASSLSKGTYNEQFF. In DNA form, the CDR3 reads TGTGCCAGCAGCTTATCCAAGGGGACCTACAATGAGCAGTTCTTC.

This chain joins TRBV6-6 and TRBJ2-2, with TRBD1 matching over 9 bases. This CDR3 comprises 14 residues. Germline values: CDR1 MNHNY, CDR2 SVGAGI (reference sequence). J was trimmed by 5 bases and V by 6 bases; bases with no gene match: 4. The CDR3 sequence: CASRRQGGTGELFF. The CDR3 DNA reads TGTGCCAGCAGGAGACAGGGGGGTACCGGGGAGCTGTTTTTT.

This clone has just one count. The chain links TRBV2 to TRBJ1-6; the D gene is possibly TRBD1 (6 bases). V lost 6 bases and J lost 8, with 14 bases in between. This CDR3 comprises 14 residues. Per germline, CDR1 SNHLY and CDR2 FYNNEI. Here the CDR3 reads CASSEQGRDSPLHF. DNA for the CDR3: TGTGCCAGCAGCGAACAGGGTAGGGATTCACCCCTCCACTTT.

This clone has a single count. The CDR3 protein is CASSQGQGSTEAFF. The DNA for the CDR3 is TGTGCCAGCTCACAGGGACAGGGATCCACTGAAGCTTTCTTT. The V call is TRBV18, the J call TRBJ1-1; 9 bases match TRBD1. J gave up 4 bases and V 4 bases, and 4 bases lay outside the gene matches. CDR3 length: 14 residues. CDR1 is KGHSH, CDR2 LQKENI, per germline.

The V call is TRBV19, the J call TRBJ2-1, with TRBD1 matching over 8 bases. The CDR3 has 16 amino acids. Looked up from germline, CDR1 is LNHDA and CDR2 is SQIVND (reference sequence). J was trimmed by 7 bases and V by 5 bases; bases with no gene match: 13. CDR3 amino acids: CASSPLSTGGYNEQFF. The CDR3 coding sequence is TGTGCCAGTAGTCCACTCTCCACAGGGGGGTATAATGAGCAGTTCTTC.

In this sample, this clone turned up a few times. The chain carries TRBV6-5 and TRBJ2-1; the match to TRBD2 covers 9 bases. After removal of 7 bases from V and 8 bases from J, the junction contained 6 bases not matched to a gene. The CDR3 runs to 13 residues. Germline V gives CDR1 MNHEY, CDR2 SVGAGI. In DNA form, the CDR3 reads TGTGCCAGCAACAGCGGGGGGACCGATGAGCAGTTCTTC. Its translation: CASNSGGTDEQFF.

CDR3 region: CASSLAGGHNTGELFF. In DNA, the CDR3 is TGTGCCAGCAGCTTAGCGGGGGGTCACAACACCGGGGAGCTGTTTTTT. The chain is built from TRBV11-3 and TRBJ2-2, with 7 bases identical to TRBD2. The trim removed 1 base at V and 2 bases at J, leaving 4 bases unmatched. CDR3 length equals 16 residues. The germline V gene encodes CDR1 SGHNT and CDR2 YENEEA.

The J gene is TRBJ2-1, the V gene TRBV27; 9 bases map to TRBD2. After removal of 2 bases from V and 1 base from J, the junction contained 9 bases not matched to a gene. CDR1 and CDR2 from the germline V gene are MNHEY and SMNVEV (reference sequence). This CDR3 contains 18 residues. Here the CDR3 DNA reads TGTGCCAGCAGTTTAGGTCTGTGGCGGGGGGGATCCTACAATGAGCAGTTCTTC. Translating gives CASSLGLWRGGSYNEQFF.

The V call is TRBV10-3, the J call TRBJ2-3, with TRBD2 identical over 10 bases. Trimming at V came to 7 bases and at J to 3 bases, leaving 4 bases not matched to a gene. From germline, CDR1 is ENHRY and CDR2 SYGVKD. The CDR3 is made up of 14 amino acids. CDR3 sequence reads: CAIKGTSATDTQYF. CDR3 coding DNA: TGTGCCATCAAGGGGACTAGCGCAACAGATACGCAGTATTTT.

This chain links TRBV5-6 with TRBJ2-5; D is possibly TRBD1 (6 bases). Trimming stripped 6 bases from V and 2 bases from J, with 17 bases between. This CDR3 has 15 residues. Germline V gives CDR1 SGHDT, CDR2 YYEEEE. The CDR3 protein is CASTIYTGPQETQYF. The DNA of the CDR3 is TGTGCCAGCACCATATATACAGGGCCGCAAGAGACCCAGTACTTC.

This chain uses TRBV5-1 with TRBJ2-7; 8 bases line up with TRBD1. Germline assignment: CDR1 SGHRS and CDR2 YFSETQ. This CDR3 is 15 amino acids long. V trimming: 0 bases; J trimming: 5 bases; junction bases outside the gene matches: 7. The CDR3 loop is CASSLVAGGSDEQYF. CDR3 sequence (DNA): TGCGCCAGCAGCTTGGTGGCAGGGGGCAGCGACGAGCAGTACTTC. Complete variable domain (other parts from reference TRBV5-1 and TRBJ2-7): KAGVTQTPRYLIKTRGQQVTLSCSPISGHRSVSWYQQTPGQGLQFLFEYFSETQRNKGNFPGRFSGRQFSNSRSEMNVSTLELGDSALYLCASSLVAGGSDEQYFGPGTRLTVT.

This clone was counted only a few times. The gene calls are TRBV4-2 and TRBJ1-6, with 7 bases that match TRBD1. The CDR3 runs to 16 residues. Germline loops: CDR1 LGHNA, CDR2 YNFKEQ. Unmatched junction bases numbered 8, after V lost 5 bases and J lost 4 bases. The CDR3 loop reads CASSTTQGLYNSPLHF. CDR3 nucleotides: TGTGCCAGCAGCACTACACAGGGGTTGTATAATTCACCCCTCCACTTT.

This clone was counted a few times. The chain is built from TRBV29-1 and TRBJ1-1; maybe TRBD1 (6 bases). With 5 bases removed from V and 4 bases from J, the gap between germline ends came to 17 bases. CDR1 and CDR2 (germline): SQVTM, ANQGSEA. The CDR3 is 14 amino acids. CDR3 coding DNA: TGCAGCGTTAAGACCCGACAGGCGCTCACTGAAGCTTTCTTT. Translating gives CSVKTRQALTEAFF.

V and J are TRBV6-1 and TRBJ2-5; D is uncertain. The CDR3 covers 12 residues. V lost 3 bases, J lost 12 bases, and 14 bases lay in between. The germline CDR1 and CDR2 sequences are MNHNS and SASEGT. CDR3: CASSDSVSKKYF. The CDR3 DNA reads TGTGCCAGCAGTGACTCGGTGAGCAAGAAGTACTTC.

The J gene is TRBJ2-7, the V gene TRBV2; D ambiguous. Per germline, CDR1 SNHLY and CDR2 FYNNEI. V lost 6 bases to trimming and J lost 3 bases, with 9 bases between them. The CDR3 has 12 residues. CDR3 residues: CASRLGYYEQYF. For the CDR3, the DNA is TGTGCCAGCAGGCTAGGATACTACGAGCAGTACTTC.

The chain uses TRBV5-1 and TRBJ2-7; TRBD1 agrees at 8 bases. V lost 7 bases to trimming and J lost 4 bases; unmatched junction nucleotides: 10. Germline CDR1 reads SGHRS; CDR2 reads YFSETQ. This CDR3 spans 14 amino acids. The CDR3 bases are TGCGCCAGCTGGGGACAGGCTTCCCTATACGAGCAGTACTTC. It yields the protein CASWGQASLYEQYF. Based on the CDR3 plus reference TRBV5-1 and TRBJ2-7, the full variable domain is KAGVTQTPRYLIKTRGQQVTLSCSPISGHRSVSWYQQTPGQGLQFLFEYFSETQRNKGNFPGRFSGRQFSNSRSEMNVSTLELGDSALYLCASWGQASLYEQYFGPGTRLTVT.

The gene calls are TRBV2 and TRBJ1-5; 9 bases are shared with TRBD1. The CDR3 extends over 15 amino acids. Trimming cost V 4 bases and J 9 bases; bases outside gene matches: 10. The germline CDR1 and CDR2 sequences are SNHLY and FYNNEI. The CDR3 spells CASSAQGAPNWPQHF. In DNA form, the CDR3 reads TGTGCCAGCAGTGCACAGGGGGCCCCGAACTGGCCCCAGCATTTT.

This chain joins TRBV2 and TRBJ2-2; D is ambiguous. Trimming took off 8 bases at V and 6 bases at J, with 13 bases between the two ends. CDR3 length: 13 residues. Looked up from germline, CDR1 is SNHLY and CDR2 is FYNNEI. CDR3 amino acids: CASGVRPSGELFF. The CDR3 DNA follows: TGTGCCAGCGGTGTGCGGCCATCCGGGGAGCTGTTTTTT.

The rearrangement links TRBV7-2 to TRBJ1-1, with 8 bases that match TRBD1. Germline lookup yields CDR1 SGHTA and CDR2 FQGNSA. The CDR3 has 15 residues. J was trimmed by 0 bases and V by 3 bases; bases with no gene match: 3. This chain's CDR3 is CASSLNRGMNTEAFF. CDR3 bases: TGTGCCAGCAGCTTGAACAGGGGGATGAACACTGAAGCTTTCTTT. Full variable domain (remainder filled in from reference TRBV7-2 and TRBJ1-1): GAGVSQSPSNKVTEKGKDVELRCDPISGHTALYWYRQSLGQGLEFLIYFQGNSAPDKSGLPSDRFSAERTGGSVSTLTIQRTQQEDSAVYLCASSLNRGMNTEAFFGQGTRLTVV.